Listed here are 25 T cell receptor beta chains from one sample, sequenced in a study of CD8+CD57+ T cells in acquired aplastic anemia. Sequencing was done on patients that had shown CD8+CD57+ cell expansion by flow cytometry. Genomic DNA, the template, was used for profiling of the TCR beta VDJ and CDR3. TCRdb redid the calling of the reads with MiXCR, one entry per CDR3 protein. Of around 170,000 distinct CDR3 sequences in the sample, 48% were seen once. The sequenced sample consisted of sorted CD4+, CD8+, or CD8+CD57+ T cells (not recorded which) from PBMCs. Source of these receptors: a human donor with aplastic anemia.

V and J are TRBV20-1 and TRBJ1-2; D remains ambiguous. CDR1 is DFQATT and CDR2 is SNEGSKA in the germline V gene (reference sequence). CDR3 length equals 10 residues. Trimming shortened V by 6 bases and J by 9 bases, and 11 bases separated the two germline ends. The CDR3 DNA reads as TGCAGTGCAAGCGACCGACGCTACACCTTC. This translates into CSASDRRYTF.

A note on this clonotype: This may be a read error: a much more frequent sequence differs by one nucleotide. The rearrangement joins TRBV4-1 to TRBJ2-1; 15 nucleotides match TRBD2. Germline-derived CDR1 and CDR2 are MGHRA and YSYEKL. J lost 10 bases, V lost 8 bases, and 9 bases had no gene match. This CDR3 has 15 amino acids. The DNA of the CDR3 is TGCGCCAGCGGCCCAACGGGACTAGCGGGAGGAGAGCAGTTCTTC. Translated: CASGPTGLAGGEQFF.

This clonotype was picked up many times. The CDR3 DNA sequence: TGTGCCAGCAGTGAAGCGCAGTCAGGATTCGGGGAGCTGTTTTTT. Protein sequence: CASSEAQSGFGELFF. The chain has TRBV2 and TRBJ2-2; D uncertain. Between the trimmed V and J ends, which lost 0 bases and 7 bases, there was a span of 12 bases. The CDR3 extends over 15 amino acids. Germline CDR1 reads SNHLY; CDR2 reads FYNNEI. The full variable domain, with the rest looked up from reference TRBV2 and TRBJ2-2, is EPEVTQTPSHQVTQMGQEVILRCVPISNHLYFYWYRQILGQKVEFLVSFYNNEISEKSEIFDDQFSVERPDGSNFTLKIRSTKLEDSAMYFCASSEAQSGFGELFFGEGSRLTVL.

This clonotype has a handful of counts. V gene TRBV4-1 combines with J gene TRBJ2-7; TRBD1 matches at 7 bases. The trim removed 6 bases at V and 1 base at J, leaving 6 bases unmatched. Germline V lookup: CDR1 MGHRA, CDR2 YSYEKL. The CDR3 has 14 residues. CDR3 bases: TGCGCCAGCAGTCGGACAGGACCATCCTACGAGCAGTACTTC. Translated, it gives CASSRTGPSYEQYF.

In the case of this clonotype: A junction end diverges from the germline sequence, so it may reflect a read error. J is TRBJ2-1 and V is TRBV6-4; 12 bases are a match to TRBD2. Germline V gene data show CDR1 as MRHNA and CDR2 as SNTAGT. This CDR3 comprises 15 residues. The CDR3: CASSDSGGLAGTLIF. CDR3 in DNA: TGTGCCAGCAGTGACTCGGGAGGACTAGCGGGGACCCTAATCTTC.

Many counts were recorded for this clonotype. The gene calls are TRBV5-1 and TRBJ2-1; TRBD2 is a possible D gene (6 bases). V was trimmed by 4 bases and J by 7 bases, leaving 24 bases between them. CDR3 length: 17 residues. From germline, CDR1 is SGHRS and CDR2 YFSETQ. CDR3 residues: CASSAGRVYWEVNEQFF. The CDR3 coding sequence is TGCGCCAGCAGCGCGGGTCGTGTGTACTGGGAGGTAAATGAGCAGTTCTTC. Full variable domain (rest looked up from reference TRBV5-1 and TRBJ2-1): KAGVTQTPRYLIKTRGQQVTLSCSPISGHRSVSWYQQTPGQGLQFLFEYFSETQRNKGNFPGRFSGRQFSNSRSEMNVSTLELGDSALYLCASSAGRVYWEVNEQFFGPGTRLTVL.

Remarks on this clonotype: A much larger clone sits a single nucleotide away, making a read error possible. The chain carries TRBV20-1 and TRBJ2-2; the D gene is possibly TRBD2 (5 bases). In germline, CDR1 is DFQATT, CDR2 SNEGSKA (reference sequence). CDR3 size: 12 residues. CDR3 coding DNA: TGCAGTGCTAGAATGGGTGCCGGGGAGCTGCTTTTT. It encodes CSARMGAGELLF.

This chain connects TRBV10-3 to TRBJ1-1; TRBD1 is a possible D gene (5 bases). The length of the CDR3 is 14 residues. Germline V lookup: CDR1 ENHRY, CDR2 SYGVKD. The ends were cut back, 8 bases at V and 0 bases at J, with 13 bases in the middle. CDR3 residues: CAIWSGPLNTEAFF. In nucleotides, the CDR3 is TGTGCCATCTGGTCAGGGCCCCTGAACACTGAAGCTTTCTTT.

This clonotype has a count of ten or more. This chain uses TRBV27 with TRBJ1-2, with 11 positions matching TRBD1. J gave up 7 bases and V 5 bases, and 9 bases lay outside the gene matches. The CDR3 length is 15 residues. Germline V CDR1 and CDR2: MNHEY, SMNVEV (reference sequence). CDR3 residues: CASSPIAGTGGGYTF. The CDR3 DNA sequence: TGTGCCAGCAGTCCAATCGCCGGGACAGGGGGTGGCTACACCTTC.

The chain links TRBV2 to TRBJ2-7; 7 positions match TRBD2. The CDR3 contains 12 residues. The trim removed 7 bases at V and 5 bases at J, leaving 5 bases unmatched. Looked up from germline, CDR1 is SNHLY and CDR2 is FYNNEI. In DNA form, the CDR3 reads TGTGCCAGCACCGAGCGGGACCACGAGCAGTACTTC. It codes for CASTERDHEQYF.

Concerning this clonotype: A much larger clone is a single base away; this may be a read error. This rearrangement joins TRBV25-1 to TRBJ2-7; D perhaps matches TRBD1 (5 bases). Looked up from germline, CDR1 is MGHDK and CDR2 is SYGVNS. CDR3 size: 16 residues. With 8 bases removed from V and 2 bases from J, the gap between germline ends came to 22 bases. CDR3 in DNA: TGTGCCAGCGAGCCGAGTGGGCAGGGATCCACCTACGAGCAGTACTTC. As protein: CASEPSGQGSTYEQYF.

This clonotype was recorded a few times. This chain connects TRBV12-3 or TRBV12-4 to TRBJ1-1; TRBD1 aligns across 9 bases. Trimming cost V 5 bases and J 1 base; bases outside gene matches: 8. CDR3 length equals 16 residues. CDR3 coding DNA: TGTGCCAGCAGTCCGGGACAGGGCCCCTCGAACACTGAAGCTTTCTTT. It specifies CASSPGQGPSNTEAFF.

This clonotype was recorded many times. The chain recombines TRBV19 with TRBJ2-3; TRBD2 aligns across 8 bases. With 4 bases clipped from V and 4 bases from J, the junction kept 13 bases outside the gene matches. Per germline, CDR1 LNHDA and CDR2 SQIVND (reference sequence). The CDR3 loop spans 17 amino acids. The CDR3 loop is CASSKLLGTSASDTQYF. CDR3 nucleotide sequence: TGTGCCAGTAGTAAGTTATTGGGGACTAGTGCGTCAGATACGCAGTATTTT.

This clonotype was seen ten or more times. The J gene is TRBJ2-1, the V gene TRBV12-3 or TRBV12-4, with D possibly called TRBD1 or TRBD2 (5 bases each). CDR3 length: 14 amino acids. Between the trimmed V and J ends, which lost 6 bases and 3 bases, there was a span of 12 bases. CDR3 DNA sequence: TGTGCCAGCAGCCCCCGGGACGGCTACAATGAGCAGTTCTTC. It translates to CASSPRDGYNEQFF.

At least ten counts were recorded for this clonotype. The rearrangement links TRBV19 to TRBJ2-1; D is undetermined. Germline assignment: CDR1 LNHDA and CDR2 SQIVND (reference sequence). This CDR3 spans 13 amino acids. Between the trimmed V and J ends, which lost 5 bases and 4 bases, there was a span of 9 bases. CDR3 in DNA: TGTGCCAGTAGTGTCGGGCGGTACAATGAGCAGTTCTTC. The encoded protein is CASSVGRYNEQFF. Based on the CDR3 plus reference TRBV19 and TRBJ2-1, the full variable domain is DGGITQSPKYLFRKEGQNVTLSCEQNLNHDAMYWYRQDPGQGLRLIYYSQIVNDFQKGDIAEGYSVSREKKESFPLTVTSAQKNPTAFYLCASSVGRYNEQFFGPGTRLTVL.

This clonotype was seen more than once but under ten times. This sequence joins TRBV24-1 and TRBJ2-1; D gene uncertain. The ends were cut back, 0 bases at V and 9 bases at J, with 5 bases in the middle. The germline V gene encodes CDR1 KGHDR and CDR2 SFDVKD. This CDR3 region has 12 residues. The CDR3 DNA is TGTGCCACCAGTGATTTGGGTGGTGAGCAGTTCTTC. Amino acid sequence: CATSDLGGEQFF.

This chain's CDR3 is CASTPDRSETQYF. For the CDR3, the DNA is TGTGCCAGCACTCCCGACAGGTCAGAGACCCAGTACTTC. The chain is built from TRBV6-2 or TRBV6-3 and TRBJ2-5; tentative D call: TRBD1 (6 bases). This CDR3 has 13 amino acids. The germline V gene has CDR1 MNHEY and CDR2 SVGEGT. The V end was cut by 7 bases, the J end by 4 bases, with 13 bases between.

This clonotype was seen ten or more times. The chain combines TRBV4-1 with TRBJ2-7; 13 positions match TRBD2. CDR1 is MGHRA, CDR2 YSYEKL, per germline. V gave up 1 base and J gave up 4 bases; unmatched junction bases: 4. CDR3 length: 16 amino acids. CDR3 residues: CASSQGGTSGMYEQYF. CDR3 bases: TGCGCCAGCAGCCAAGGAGGGACTAGCGGGATGTACGAGCAGTACTTC.

This clonotype has a count of ten or more. The chain carries TRBV7-6 and TRBJ2-1; 8 bases are shared with TRBD1. The V and J ends lost 5 bases and 3 bases, in that order; junction bases with no gene match: 9. The CDR3 length is 16 residues. Germline V gene lookup returns CDR1 SGHVS and CDR2 FNYEAQ. The CDR3: CASSPTTGTGYNEQFF. As DNA, the CDR3 is TGTGCCAGCAGCCCGACTACCGGGACAGGCTACAATGAGCAGTTCTTC.

This rearrangement joins TRBV6-5 to TRBJ1-6; D gene uncertain. Germline assignment: CDR1 MNHEY and CDR2 SVGAGI. V dropped 0 bases and J dropped 10 bases, with 7 bases sitting between them. The CDR3 has 13 amino acids. This chain's CDR3 is CASSYSNLSPLHF. CDR3 DNA: TGTGCCAGCAGTTACTCGAATCTGTCACCCCTCCACTTT.

This rearrangement joins TRBV7-2 to TRBJ1-3, with D unresolved. CDR1 and CDR2 from the germline V gene are SGHTA and FQGNSA. Trimming cost V 5 bases and J 3 bases, with 11 bases left between them. The CDR3 consists of 14 residues. The chain's CDR3 is CASSPNPIGNTIYF. The CDR3, as DNA: TGTGCCAGCAGCCCGAATCCCATTGGAAACACCATATATTTT.

This sequence joins TRBV3-1 and TRBJ1-1; 7 bases are a match to TRBD1. This CDR3 spans 15 amino acids. Germline V lookup: CDR1 LGHDT, CDR2 YNNKEL (reference sequence). Trimming removed 1 base from V and 4 bases from J; junction bases left unmatched: 6. The CDR3 loop is CASSQADRFVTEAFF. The DNA for the CDR3 is TGTGCCAGCAGCCAAGCGGACAGGTTTGTCACTGAAGCTTTCTTT.

The CDR3 region has the DNA TGTGCCAGCAACTCCGGGACGGCCTATGGCTACACCTTC. It encodes CASNSGTAYGYTF. This chain connects TRBV7-9 to TRBJ1-2; tentatively, D is TRBD1 (5 bases). V was clipped by 7 bases and J by 4 bases, with 13 bases between them. The CDR3 covers 13 residues. Germline V gives CDR1 SEHNR, CDR2 FQNEAQ (reference sequence).

This rearrangement joins TRBV5-1 to TRBJ2-2, with 7 bases identical to TRBD2. The CDR3 covers 15 residues. Per the germline V gene, CDR1 is SGHRS and CDR2 is YFSETQ. The ends lost 0 bases at V and 5 bases at J; junction bases unmatched: 4. CDR3 in amino acids: CASSLETGGTGELFF. In DNA, the CDR3 is TGCGCCAGCAGCTTGGAGACCGGGGGGACCGGGGAGCTGTTTTTT.

This chain links TRBV19 with TRBJ1-5; maybe TRBD1 (5 bases). CDR3 size: 14 residues. The V end lost 9 bases, the J end lost 5 bases, and 17 bases lay between the germline ends. Germline V lookup: CDR1 LNHDA, CDR2 SQIVND (reference sequence). CDR3 in DNA: TGTGCCAGCAATCTCTATCGGGGGGATCAGCCCCAGCATTTT. It is translated as CASNLYRGDQPQHF.